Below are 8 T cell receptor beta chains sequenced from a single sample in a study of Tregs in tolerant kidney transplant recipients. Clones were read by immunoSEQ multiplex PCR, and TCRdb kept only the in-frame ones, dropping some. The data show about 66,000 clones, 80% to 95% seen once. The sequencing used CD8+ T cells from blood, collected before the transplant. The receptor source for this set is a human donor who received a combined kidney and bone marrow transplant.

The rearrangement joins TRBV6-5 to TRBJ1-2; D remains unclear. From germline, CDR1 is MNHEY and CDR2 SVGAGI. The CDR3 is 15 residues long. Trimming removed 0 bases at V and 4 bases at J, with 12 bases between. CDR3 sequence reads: CASSYSGSAGYGYTF. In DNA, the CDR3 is TGTGCCAGCAGTTACTCGGGGTCCGCGGGCTATGGCTACACCTTC.

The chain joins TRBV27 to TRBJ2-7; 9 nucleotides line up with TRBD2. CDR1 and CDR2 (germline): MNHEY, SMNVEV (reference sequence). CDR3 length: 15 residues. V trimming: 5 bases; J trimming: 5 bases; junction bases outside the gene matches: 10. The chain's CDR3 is CASSARTSVHDEQYF. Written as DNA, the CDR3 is TGTGCCAGCAGTGCCCGGACTAGCGTGCACGACGAGCAGTACTTC.

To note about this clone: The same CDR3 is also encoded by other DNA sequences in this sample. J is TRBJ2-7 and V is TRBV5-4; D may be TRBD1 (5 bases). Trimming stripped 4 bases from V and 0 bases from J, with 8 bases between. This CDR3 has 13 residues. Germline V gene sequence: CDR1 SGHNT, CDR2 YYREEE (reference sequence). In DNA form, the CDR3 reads TGTGCCAGCAGCCCTGACAGCTCCTACGAGCAGTACTTC. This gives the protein CASSPDSSYEQYF.

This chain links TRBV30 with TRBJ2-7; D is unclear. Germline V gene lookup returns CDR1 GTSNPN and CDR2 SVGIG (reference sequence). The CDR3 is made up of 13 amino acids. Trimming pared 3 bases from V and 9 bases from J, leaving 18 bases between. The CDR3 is CAWSKENVYVQYF. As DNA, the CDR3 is TGTGCCTGGAGCAAAGAGAACGTTTATGTGCAGTACTTC.

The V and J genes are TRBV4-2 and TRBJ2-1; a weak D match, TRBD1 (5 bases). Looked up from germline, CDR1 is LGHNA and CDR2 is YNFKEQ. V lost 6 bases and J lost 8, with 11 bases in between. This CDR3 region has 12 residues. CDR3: CASRRLGDEQFF. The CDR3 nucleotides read TGTGCCAGCAGGAGGTTAGGGGATGAGCAGTTCTTC.

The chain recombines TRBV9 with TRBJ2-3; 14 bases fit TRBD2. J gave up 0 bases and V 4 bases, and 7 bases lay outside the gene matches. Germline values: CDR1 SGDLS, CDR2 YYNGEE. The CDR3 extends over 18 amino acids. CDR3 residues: CASSHRLAGGPSTDTQYF. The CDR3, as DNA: TGTGCCAGCAGCCACAGACTAGCGGGAGGGCCGAGCACAGATACGCAGTATTTT. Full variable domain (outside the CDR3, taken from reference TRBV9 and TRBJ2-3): DSGVTQTPKHLITATGQRVTLRCSPRSGDLSVYWYQQSLDQGLQFLIQYYNGEERAKGNILERFSAQQFPDLHSELNLSSLELGDSALYFCASSHRLAGGPSTDTQYFGPGTRLTVL.

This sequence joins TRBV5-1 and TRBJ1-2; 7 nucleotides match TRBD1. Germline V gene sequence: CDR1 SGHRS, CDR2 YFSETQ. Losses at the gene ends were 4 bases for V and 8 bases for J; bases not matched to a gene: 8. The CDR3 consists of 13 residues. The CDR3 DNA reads TGCGCCAGCAGCGTCGAGGGGGCTTCGGGCTACACCTTC. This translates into CASSVEGASGYTF.

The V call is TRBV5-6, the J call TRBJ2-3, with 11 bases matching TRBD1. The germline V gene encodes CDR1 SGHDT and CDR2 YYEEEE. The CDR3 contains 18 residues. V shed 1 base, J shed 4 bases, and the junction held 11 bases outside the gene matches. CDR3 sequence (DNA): TGTGCCAGCAGCTTGTTGACCTCGGGACAGGGGGGTGCAGATACGCAGTATTTT. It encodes CASSLLTSGQGGADTQYF.